One T cell receptor beta chain is described in this entry. This record belongs to a study of T cell changes during pregnancy in multiple sclerosis. Using immunoSEQ multiplex PCR, the repertoire was profiled, and TCRdb retains in-frame clones only, with some absent. The sample consists of approximately 82,000 clones, 75% to 95% of them appearing once. J was trimmed by 4 bases and V by 4 bases; bases with no gene match: 9. This CDR3 spans 16 amino acids. Germline values: CDR1 SGHDT, CDR2 YYEEEE. The sample was CD4+ T cells from peripheral blood mononuclear cells, taken in the second trimester of pregnancy. The genes are TRBV5-6 and TRBJ1-4; 8 bases match TRBD1. The receptor was derived from a female donor with multiple sclerosis, enrolled in a pregnancy study. The CDR3 nucleotides read TGTGCCAGCAGCCTTTTCTCCGACAGGGGTAATGAAAAACTGTTTTTT. Translated, it gives CASSLFSDRGNEKLFF. The full variable domain, with the rest looked up from reference TRBV5-6 and TRBJ1-4, is DAGVTQSPTHLIKTRGQQVTLRCSPKSGHDTVSWYQQALGQGPQFIFQYYEEEERQRGNFPDRFSGHQFPNYSSELNVNALLLGDSALYLCASSLFSDRGNEKLFFGSGTQLSVL.